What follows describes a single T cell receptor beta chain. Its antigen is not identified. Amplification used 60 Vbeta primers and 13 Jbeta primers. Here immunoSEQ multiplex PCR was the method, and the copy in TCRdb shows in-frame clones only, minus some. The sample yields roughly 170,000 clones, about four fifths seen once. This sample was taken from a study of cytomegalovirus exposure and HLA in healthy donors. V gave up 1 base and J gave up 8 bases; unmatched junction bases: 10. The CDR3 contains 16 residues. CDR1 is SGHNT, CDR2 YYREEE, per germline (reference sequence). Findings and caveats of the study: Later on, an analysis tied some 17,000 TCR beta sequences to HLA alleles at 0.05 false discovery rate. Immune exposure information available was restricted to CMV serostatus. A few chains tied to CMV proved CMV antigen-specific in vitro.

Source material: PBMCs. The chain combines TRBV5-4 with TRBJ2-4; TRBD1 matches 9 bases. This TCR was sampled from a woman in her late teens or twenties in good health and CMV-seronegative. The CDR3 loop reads CASSLTPGQGGDIQYF. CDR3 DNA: TGTGCCAGCAGCTTGACCCCGGGACAGGGAGGGGACATTCAGTACTTC.